These 26 T cell receptor beta chains came from one sample sequenced in a study of CD8 T cells in ankylosing spondylitis. General observations from the study: Ankylosing spondylitis blood appeared to be characterized by a TCR beta motif of 8 or 9 highly homologous variants.

These receptors are not linked to any known antigen. TCRdb re-called the 5' RACE reads with MiXCR, one entry per CDR3 protein. The sample consists of about 800,000 distinct CDR3 sequences, 12% of them appearing once. The sample was blood, either unsorted or a sorted T cell fraction (not recorded which). The receptors were gathered from a male donor with ankylosing spondylitis.

This clonotype was picked up many times. V is TRBV7-2 and J is TRBJ1-1; possible D gene TRBD1, 6 bases. The CDR3 totals 13 residues. Germline V gene data show CDR1 as SGHTA and CDR2 as FQGNSA. V was pared by 3 bases and J by 5 bases, with 10 bases between. CDR3 sequence: CASSFRGGTEAFF. CDR3 nucleotides: TGTGCCAGCAGCTTCCGAGGGGGGACTGAAGCTTTCTTT.

This clonotype was counted only a few times. This CDR3 is CASSLVLAGDYEQFF. Here the CDR3 DNA reads TGTGCCAGCAGCTTAGTCCTAGCGGGGGATTATGAGCAGTTCTTC. The chain couples TRBV7-2 to TRBJ2-1; TRBD2 matches 10 bases. J was trimmed by 8 bases and V by 1 base; bases with no gene match: 5. The CDR3 is made up of 15 amino acids. Germline V gene data show CDR1 as SGHTA and CDR2 as FQGNSA.

This clonotype was detected only a few times. The chain uses TRBV28 and TRBJ2-5; D remains ambiguous. Germline-derived CDR1 and CDR2 are MDHEN and SYDVKM. Between the trimmed V and J ends, which lost 4 bases and 4 bases, there was a span of 16 bases. This CDR3 has 15 residues. As DNA, the CDR3 is TGTGCCAGCAGTTCCCCAGGTACAACCCCAGAGACCCAGTACTTC. This codes for CASSSPGTTPETQYF.

V and J are TRBV7-2 and TRBJ1-2, with D possibly TRBD1 on 5 matching bases. Germline-derived CDR1 and CDR2 are SGHTA and FQGNSA. The CDR3 has 15 amino acids. V dropped 3 bases and J dropped 2 bases, with 13 bases sitting between them. The CDR3 nucleotides are TGTGCCAGCAGCTTCGCCGGGACGGACAACTATGGCTACACCTTC. It encodes CASSFAGTDNYGYTF.

In this sample, this clonotype turned up many times. This chain connects TRBV6-5 to TRBJ1-5; no clear D gene. This CDR3 has 12 amino acids. In germline, CDR1 is MNHEY, CDR2 SVGAGI. V lost 3 bases and J 6 bases, leaving 6 bases between the germline ends. The CDR3 reads CASSYAGQPQHF. The CDR3 region has the DNA TGTGCCAGCAGTTATGCGGGTCAGCCCCAGCATTTT.

This clonotype was observed at least ten times. V is TRBV29-1 and J is TRBJ1-2; D call uncertain. This CDR3 is 13 amino acids long. Germline V gene lookup returns CDR1 SQVTM and CDR2 ANQGSEA. V was trimmed by 4 bases and J by 3 bases, leaving 12 bases between them. CDR3 in amino acids: CSVGEGGDYGYTF. CDR3 DNA sequence: TGCAGCGTTGGAGAGGGAGGTGACTATGGCTACACCTTC.

V is TRBV28 and J is TRBJ1-1; 7 bases match TRBD1. The CDR3 runs 15 residues. Germline V gives CDR1 MDHEN, CDR2 SYDVKM. Trimming removed 6 bases from V and 1 base from J; junction bases left unmatched: 8. The CDR3 DNA reads as TGTGCCAGCAGGTACAGGGGAATCGAGAACACTGAAGCTTTCTTT. It codes for CASRYRGIENTEAFF.

Ten or more counts support this clonotype. This sequence joins TRBV20-1 and TRBJ2-7; D not resolved. Trimming stripped 6 bases from V and 0 bases from J, with 18 bases between. This CDR3 spans 15 amino acids. CDR1 DFQATT and CDR2 SNEGSKA come from the germline V gene (reference sequence). The CDR3 nucleotides are TGCAGTGCATTCCCTACAGCCCTATCCTCCTACGAGCAGTACTTC. Translating it yields CSAFPTALSSYEQYF.

This clonotype was counted ten times or more. The rearrangement joins TRBV7-2 to TRBJ2-1, with a weak D call TRBD1 (6 bases). The V and J ends lost 4 bases and 6 bases respectively, with 7 bases between them. The CDR3 totals 12 residues. CDR1 SGHTA and CDR2 FQGNSA come from the germline V gene. The CDR3 spells CASSSTGNEQFF. CDR3 bases: TGTGCCAGCAGCTCGACAGGCAATGAGCAGTTCTTC.

The table lists this clonotype with many counts. The genes are TRBV12-3 or TRBV12-4 and TRBJ2-2; a weak D match, TRBD1 (5 bases). Trimming took off 1 base at V and 3 bases at J, with 9 bases between the two ends. The CDR3 covers 15 residues. The CDR3 region has the DNA TGTGCCAGCAGTTTAGGGGGCAGCGACACCGGGGAGCTGTTTTTT. Amino acids: CASSLGGSDTGELFF.

The sample holds a few counts of this clonotype. This sequence joins TRBV20-1 and TRBJ1-5, with 7 bases lining up with TRBD1. The V segment lost 1 base and the J segment 3 bases; nucleotides outside the gene matches: 9. CDR1 is DFQATT and CDR2 is SNEGSKA in the germline V gene (reference sequence). This CDR3 is built from 16 residues. The CDR3 loop is CSARGSYRGLNQPQHF. Here the CDR3 DNA reads TGCAGTGCTAGAGGAAGTTATAGGGGGCTCAATCAGCCCCAGCATTTT.

This clonotype was counted between two and nine times. The chain combines TRBV7-2 with TRBJ1-6; 9 nucleotides agree with TRBD1. Per germline, CDR1 SGHTA and CDR2 FQGNSA. The CDR3 has 14 residues. After removal of 2 bases from V and 10 bases from J, the junction contained 3 bases not matched to a gene. CDR3: CASSLNRGPSPLHF. Here the CDR3 DNA reads TGTGCCAGCAGCTTAAACAGGGGGCCGTCACCCCTCCACTTT.

This clonotype has only a few counts. The J gene is TRBJ1-1, the V gene TRBV28, with 8 bases lining up with TRBD1. Germline values: CDR1 MDHEN, CDR2 SYDVKM. The V segment lost 5 bases and the J segment 2 bases; nucleotides outside the gene matches: 13. The CDR3 spans 17 residues. In nucleotides, the CDR3 is TGTGCCAGCAGTCCTATAATATGGGACAGGCTTAACACTGAAGCTTTCTTT. This gives the protein CASSPIIWDRLNTEAFF.

This clonotype was found a few times. J is TRBJ1-1 and V is TRBV6-5; D is perhaps TRBD1 (5 bases). CDR1 and CDR2 from the germline V gene are MNHEY and SVGAGI. This CDR3 is built from 14 residues. The ends were cut back, 0 bases at V and 4 bases at J, with 9 bases in the middle. CDR3 residues: CASSYSRQLTEAFF. CDR3 DNA: TGTGCCAGCAGTTACTCGAGACAGCTCACTGAAGCTTTCTTT.

This clonotype was found once. This chain joins TRBV5-1 and TRBJ2-6; the D call may be TRBD1 or TRBD2 (6 bases each). Germline CDR1 and CDR2: SGHRS and YFSETQ. V was clipped by 3 bases and J by 0 bases, with 13 bases between them. CDR3 size: 17 residues. The CDR3 sequence is CASSSGGSNSGANVLTF. The CDR3 DNA reads as TGCGCCAGCAGCTCCGGGGGCTCCAACTCTGGGGCCAACGTCCTGACTTTC.

The rearrangement links TRBV12-3 or TRBV12-4 to TRBJ2-7; TRBD1 aligns across 7 bases. This CDR3 spans 13 amino acids. Losses at the gene ends were 6 bases for V and 6 bases for J; bases not matched to a gene: 8. CDR3: CASRKRGLGEQYF. The CDR3 coding sequence is TGTGCCAGCAGGAAAAGGGGGCTTGGCGAGCAGTACTTC.

The chain is built from TRBV20-1 and TRBJ1-2; 8 bases map to TRBD1. This CDR3 has 13 amino acids. Unmatched junction bases numbered 5, after V lost 6 bases and J lost 2 bases. Germline V gene data show CDR1 as DFQATT and CDR2 as SNEGSKA (reference sequence). CDR3 residues: CSARDRLNYGYTF. The CDR3 bases are TGCAGTGCCCGGGACAGGCTCAACTATGGCTACACCTTC.

J is TRBJ2-7 and V is TRBV7-2; D is ambiguous. The CDR3 is 15 residues long. Between the trimmed V and J ends, which lost 1 base and 3 bases, there was a span of 13 bases. CDR1 is SGHTA, CDR2 FQGNSA, per germline. The CDR3 reads CASSLVEALFYEQYF. The DNA for the CDR3 is TGTGCCAGCAGCTTAGTAGAGGCGCTCTTCTACGAGCAGTACTTC.

The CDR3 DNA reads TGCAGTGCCGGCCGACTAGCGGGAGTGTCCTACAATGAGCAGTTCTTC. It specifies CSAGRLAGVSYNEQFF. This chain links TRBV20-1 with TRBJ2-1; 12 bases are shared with TRBD2. This CDR3 spans 16 amino acids. The V gene's germline CDR1 is DFQATT and CDR2 SNEGSKA (reference sequence). With V trimmed by 6 bases and J by 1 base, 7 bases remained unmatched.

This clonotype was detected only a few times. V and J are TRBV12-3 or TRBV12-4 and TRBJ2-1; either TRBD1 or TRBD2 may fit D (5 bases each). The CDR3 runs 14 residues. V dropped 7 bases and J dropped 5 bases, with 15 bases sitting between them. The CDR3 DNA is TGTGCCAGCACCTCGGGACCAGGGAACAATGAGCAGTTCTTC. It yields the protein CASTSGPGNNEQFF.

V is TRBV20-1 and J is TRBJ2-5; possibly TRBD1 or TRBD2 for D (5 bases each). Trimming took off 4 bases at V and 3 bases at J, with 15 bases between the two ends. CDR1 and CDR2 from the germline V gene are DFQATT and SNEGSKA (reference sequence). The CDR3 consists of 14 residues. This CDR3 is CSATSLRGEETQYF. The CDR3 DNA sequence: TGCAGTGCTACCTCCCTCAGAGGGGAAGAGACCCAGTACTTC.

This clonotype came up a few times. This CDR3 is CASSYKGQAQYF. CDR3 nucleotide sequence: TGTGCCAGCAGTTACAAAGGACAGGCCCAGTACTTC. This rearrangement joins TRBV6-5 to TRBJ2-5, with 7 bases aligning to TRBD1. The CDR3 has 12 residues. Germline V lookup: CDR1 MNHEY, CDR2 SVGAGI. V lost 2 bases to trimming and J lost 9 bases; unmatched junction nucleotides: 3.

This clonotype came up a few times. The chain carries TRBV20-1 and TRBJ1-5, with TRBD1 as a possible D gene (5 bases). The CDR3 is made up of 16 amino acids. Trimming cost V 0 bases and J 4 bases, with 16 bases left between them. Looked up from germline, CDR1 is DFQATT and CDR2 is SNEGSKA (reference sequence). CDR3 in DNA: TGCAGTGCTAGAGATACCCTTGGGGGGTTTAATCAGCCCCAGCATTTT. Its translation: CSARDTLGGFNQPQHF.

This clonotype was counted ten times or more. The rearrangement links TRBV3-1 to TRBJ2-2, with unresolved D. The germline V gene encodes CDR1 LGHDT and CDR2 YNNKEL (reference sequence). Trimming pared 2 bases from V and 2 bases from J, leaving 3 bases between. The CDR3 is made up of 13 amino acids. The CDR3 coding sequence is TGTGCCAGCAGCCAAACTAACACCGGGGAGCTGTTTTTT. Its protein product is CASSQTNTGELFF.

This clonotype was detected ten times or more. The chain links TRBV4-3 to TRBJ1-6, with TRBD1 matching over 7 bases. This CDR3 contains 13 residues. Germline CDR1 is LGHNA and CDR2 is YSLEER. V lost 3 bases, J lost 10 bases, and 3 bases stayed unmatched. CDR3 loop: CASSQQQGSPLHF. In DNA, the CDR3 is TGCGCCAGCAGCCAGCAACAGGGGTCACCCCTCCACTTT.

The chain recombines TRBV5-6 with TRBJ2-1; no definite D call. This CDR3 comprises 14 residues. Trimming stripped 2 bases from V and 3 bases from J, with 9 bases between. Germline V lookup: CDR1 SGHDT, CDR2 YYEEEE. This CDR3 is CASSLIEYYNEQFF. Here the CDR3 DNA reads TGTGCCAGCAGCTTAATAGAGTACTACAATGAGCAGTTCTTC.